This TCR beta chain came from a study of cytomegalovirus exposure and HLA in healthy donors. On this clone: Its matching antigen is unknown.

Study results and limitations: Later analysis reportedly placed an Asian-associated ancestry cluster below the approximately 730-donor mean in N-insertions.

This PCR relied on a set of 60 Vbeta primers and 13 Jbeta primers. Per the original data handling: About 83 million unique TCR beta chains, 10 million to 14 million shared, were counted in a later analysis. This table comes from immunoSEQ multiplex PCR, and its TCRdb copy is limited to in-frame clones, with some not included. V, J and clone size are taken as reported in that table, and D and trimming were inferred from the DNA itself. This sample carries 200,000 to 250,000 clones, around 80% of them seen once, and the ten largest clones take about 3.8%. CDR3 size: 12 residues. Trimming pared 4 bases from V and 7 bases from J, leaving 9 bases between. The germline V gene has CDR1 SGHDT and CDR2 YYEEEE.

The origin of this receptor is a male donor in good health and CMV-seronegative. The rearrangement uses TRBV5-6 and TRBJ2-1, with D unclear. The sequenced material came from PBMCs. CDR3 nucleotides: TGTGCCAGCAGCCCGGGTGGGAATGAGCAGTTCTTC. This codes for CASSPGGNEQFF.